Below are 14 T cell receptor beta chains sequenced from a single sample in a study of T cell changes during pregnancy in multiple sclerosis. This table comes from immunoSEQ multiplex PCR, and its TCRdb copy is limited to in-frame clones, with some not included. The repertoire holds 80,000 or so clones, with about 92% as singletons. The sample consisted of peripheral blood, taken before pregnancy. The source of these receptors is a female donor with multiple sclerosis, enrolled in a pregnancy study.

This clone was picked up a small number of times. The chain couples TRBV5-6 to TRBJ2-5, with 8 bases matching TRBD2. The CDR3 sequence is 15 residues long. After removal of 2 bases from V and 4 bases from J, the junction contained 7 bases not matched to a gene. The germline gives CDR1 SGHDT, CDR2 YYEEEE. CDR3 coding DNA: TGTGCCAGCAGCTTACCAGCGGGAGAGGGAGAGACCCAGTACTTC. Its translation is CASSLPAGEGETQYF.

V and J are TRBV6-1 and TRBJ2-5; no clear D gene. The CDR3 has 11 residues. Per germline, CDR1 MNHNS and CDR2 SASEGT. The germline V and J ends were trimmed by 9 bases and 5 bases, with 10 bases remaining between them. CDR3 residues: CASRLGETQYF. DNA for the CDR3: TGTGCCAGTCGCCTAGGTGAGACCCAGTACTTC.

V is TRBV7-2 and J is TRBJ2-3, with a weak D call TRBD2 (6 bases). There are 17 residues in the CDR3. Germline V gene lookup returns CDR1 SGHTA and CDR2 FQGNSA. The V gene lost 5 bases and the J gene lost 4 bases, with 22 bases spanning the gap. The CDR3 bases are TGTGCCAGCAGCGGAGGGCGGGACGCCCCTAGGGCAGATACGCAGTATTTT. Its translation is CASSGGRDAPRADTQYF.

This clone appeared once. This chain joins TRBV5-4 and TRBJ2-7; 9 bases fit TRBD2. Germline values: CDR1 SGHNT, CDR2 YYREEE (reference sequence). CDR3 length: 15 amino acids. J lost 4 bases, V lost 1 base, and 6 bases had no gene match. CDR3 in DNA: TGTGCCAGCAGCTTGATTAGCGGGAGAGTATACGAGCAGTACTTC. It yields the protein CASSLISGRVYEQYF.

The chain recombines TRBV10-3 with TRBJ1-1; possibly TRBD1 for D (6 bases). Germline CDR1 ENHRY, CDR2 SYGVKD. Trimming took off 3 bases at V and 1 base at J, with 12 bases between the two ends. The CDR3 sequence is 15 residues long. CDR3 in amino acids: CAISEVGGGNTEAFF. The DNA of the CDR3 is TGTGCCATCAGTGAAGTTGGGGGCGGGAACACTGAAGCTTTCTTT.

The V and J genes are TRBV28 and TRBJ2-7; 9 positions match TRBD2. The CDR3 is 15 amino acids. Germline assignment: CDR1 MDHEN and CDR2 SYDVKM. V lost 7 bases and J lost 1; bases outside the gene matches: 8. The CDR3 sequence is CASTLGTSTSYEQYF. Written as DNA, the CDR3 is TGTGCCAGCACCCTAGGGACTAGCACTTCCTACGAGCAGTACTTC. The full variable domain, with the rest looked up from reference TRBV28 and TRBJ2-7, is DVKVTQSSRYLVKRTGEKVFLECVQDMDHENMFWYRQDPGLGLRLIYFSYDVKMKEKGDIPEGYSVSREKKERFSLILESASTNQTSMYLCASTLGTSTSYEQYFGPGTRLTVT.

The gene calls are TRBV25-1 and TRBJ2-5, with D possibly TRBD1 on 7 matching bases. The CDR3 runs 13 residues. The V and J ends lost 4 bases and 3 bases respectively, with 9 bases between them. The germline gives CDR1 MGHDK, CDR2 SYGVNS. CDR3 nucleotide sequence: TGTGCCAGCAGTGGCGGGACAGAAGAGACCCAGTACTTC. This sequence encodes CASSGGTEETQYF. The full variable domain, with the rest looked up from reference TRBV25-1 and TRBJ2-5, is EADIYQTPRYLVIGTGKKITLECSQTMGHDKMYWYQQDPGMELHLIHYSYGVNSTEKGDLSSESTVSRIRTEHFPLTLESARPSHTSQYLCASSGGTEETQYFGPGTRLLVL.

The rearrangement uses TRBV7-9 and TRBJ1-5, with D possibly being TRBD1 (6 bases). V was cut by 3 bases and J by 8 bases, with 14 bases left in between. Germline V gives CDR1 SEHNR, CDR2 FQNEAQ (reference sequence). This CDR3 has 14 amino acids. This CDR3 reads CASSLGGKGEPQHF. The CDR3 DNA is TGTGCCAGCAGCTTGGGCGGCAAGGGGGAGCCCCAGCATTTT.

The chain uses TRBV5-1 and TRBJ1-4, with 9 bases that match TRBD1. The CDR3 has 14 residues. V was clipped by 2 bases and J by 8 bases; unmatched bases: 4. Germline CDR1 reads SGHRS; CDR2 reads YFSETQ. The CDR3 region is CASSFDRGTEKLFF. The CDR3 nucleotides read TGCGCCAGCAGCTTCGACAGGGGGACCGAAAAACTGTTTTTT.

V and J are TRBV19 and TRBJ2-2, with TRBD1 identical over 9 bases. The V and J ends lost 10 bases and 7 bases, in that order; junction bases with no gene match: 13. Germline V gene sequence: CDR1 LNHDA, CDR2 SQIVND (reference sequence). CDR3 length: 15 amino acids. The CDR3 sequence: CATSIGDRAVGELFF. The DNA of the CDR3 is TGTGCCACCTCAATAGGGGACAGGGCGGTCGGGGAGCTGTTTTTT.

The chain carries TRBV6-5 and TRBJ2-2; the D is unclear. CDR1 and CDR2 from the germline V gene are MNHEY and SVGAGI. Trimming removed 7 bases from V and 6 bases from J, with 12 bases in between. This CDR3 spans 13 amino acids. The CDR3 DNA follows: TGTGCCAGCACCCAGTCGCGGTCCGGGGAGCTGTTTTTT. It encodes CASTQSRSGELFF.

The rearrangement links TRBV5-1 to TRBJ2-7; TRBD2 matches 9 bases. The germline V gene encodes CDR1 SGHRS and CDR2 YFSETQ. The J segment lost 5 bases and the V segment lost 1 base, leaving 10 bases of the junction unmatched. The CDR3 is made up of 16 amino acids. CDR3 loop: CASSLRVAGESHEQYF. The CDR3 DNA reads as TGCGCCAGCAGCTTGAGGGTAGCGGGAGAGTCCCACGAGCAGTACTTC.

J is TRBJ2-7 and V is TRBV29-1; 7 nucleotides align to TRBD1. J was trimmed by 2 bases and V by 5 bases; bases with no gene match: 6. This CDR3 contains 13 residues. Germline loops: CDR1 SQVTM, CDR2 ANQGSEA. The CDR3 sequence: CSVIRDSPYEQYF. The CDR3 DNA reads as TGCAGCGTTATTCGGGACAGCCCCTACGAGCAGTACTTC.

The chain links TRBV2 to TRBJ2-7, with TRBD1 matching over 7 bases. V was pared by 6 bases and J by 0 bases, with 5 bases of the junction left unmatched. CDR3 length: 14 residues. Germline assignment: CDR1 SNHLY and CDR2 FYNNEI. CDR3 sequence: CASSRDRSSYEQYF. DNA of the CDR3: TGTGCCAGCAGCAGGGACAGAAGCTCCTACGAGCAGTACTTC.